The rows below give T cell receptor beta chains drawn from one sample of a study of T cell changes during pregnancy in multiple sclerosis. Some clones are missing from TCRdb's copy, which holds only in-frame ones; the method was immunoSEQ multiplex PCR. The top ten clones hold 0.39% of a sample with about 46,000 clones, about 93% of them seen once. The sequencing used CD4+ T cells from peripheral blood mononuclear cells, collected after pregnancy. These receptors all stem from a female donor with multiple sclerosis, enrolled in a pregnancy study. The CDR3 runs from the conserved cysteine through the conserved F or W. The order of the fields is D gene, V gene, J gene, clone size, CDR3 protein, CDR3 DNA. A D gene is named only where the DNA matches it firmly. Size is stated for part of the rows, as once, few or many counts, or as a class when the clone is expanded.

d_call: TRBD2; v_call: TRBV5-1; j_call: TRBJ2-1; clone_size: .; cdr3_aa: CASSGGQLAGTQFF; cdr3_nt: TGCGCCAGCAGCGGGGGGCAGCTAGCGGGGACGCAGTTCTTC
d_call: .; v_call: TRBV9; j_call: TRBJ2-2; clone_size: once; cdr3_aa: CASSALASGELFF; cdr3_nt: TGTGCCAGCAGCGCCCTAGCCTCCGGGGAGCTGTTTTTT
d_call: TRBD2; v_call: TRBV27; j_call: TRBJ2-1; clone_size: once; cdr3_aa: CASSFLAGGHNEQFF; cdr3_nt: TGTGCCAGCAGTTTTTTGGCGGGAGGGCACAATGAGCAGTTCTTC
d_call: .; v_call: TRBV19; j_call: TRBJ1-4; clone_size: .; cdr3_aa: CASRARRAPNEKLFF; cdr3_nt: TGTGCCAGTAGAGCCCGCAGGGCCCCTAATGAAAAACTGTTTTTT
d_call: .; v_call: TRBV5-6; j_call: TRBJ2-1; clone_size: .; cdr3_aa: CASNWGPRGSYNEQFF; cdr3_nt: TGTGCCAGCAACTGGGGGCCTCGCGGCTCCTACAATGAGCAGTTCTTC
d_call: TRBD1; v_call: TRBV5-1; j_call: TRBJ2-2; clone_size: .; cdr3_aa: CASSFGTGVGELFF; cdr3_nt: TGCGCCAGCAGCTTTGGGACAGGGGTCGGGGAGCTGTTTTTT
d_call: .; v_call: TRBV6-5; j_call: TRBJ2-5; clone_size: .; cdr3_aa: CASSLRRASQETQYF; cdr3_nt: TGTGCCAGCAGTCTTAGGAGGGCCTCACAAGAGACCCAGTACTTC
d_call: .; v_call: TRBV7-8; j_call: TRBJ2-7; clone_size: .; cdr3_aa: CASSPSGGASYEQYF; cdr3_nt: TGTGCCAGCAGCCCTTCAGGAGGGGCGAGCTACGAGCAGTACTTC
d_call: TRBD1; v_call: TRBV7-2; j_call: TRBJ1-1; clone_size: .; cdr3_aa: CASSLGIRTGGTEAFF; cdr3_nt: TGTGCCAGCAGCTTAGGAATAAGGACAGGGGGAACTGAAGCTTTCTTT
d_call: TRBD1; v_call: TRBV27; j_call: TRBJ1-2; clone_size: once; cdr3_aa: CASRRTGTNYGYTF; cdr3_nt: TGTGCCAGCAGAAGGACAGGGACCAACTATGGCTACACCTTC
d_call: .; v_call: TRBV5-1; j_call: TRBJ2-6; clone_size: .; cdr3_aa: CASSLGPSGGSGANVLTF; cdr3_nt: TGCGCCAGCAGCTTGGGACCCTCCGGGGGCTCTGGGGCCAACGTCCTGACTTTC
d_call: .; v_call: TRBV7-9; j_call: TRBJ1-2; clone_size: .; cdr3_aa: CASSLIQGIYGYTF; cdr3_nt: TGTGCCAGCAGCTTGATACAGGGCATTTATGGCTACACCTTC
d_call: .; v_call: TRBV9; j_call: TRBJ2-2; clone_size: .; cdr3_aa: CASSVGAGGPRTGELFF; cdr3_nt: TGTGCCAGCAGCGTAGGAGCAGGAGGGCCGAGAACCGGGGAGCTGTTTTTT
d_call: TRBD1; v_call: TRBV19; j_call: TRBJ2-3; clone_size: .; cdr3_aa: CASCRAGGEGAKGPDTQYF; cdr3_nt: TGTGCCAGTTGTAGAGCAGGGGGCGAGGGGGCAAAGGGCCCAGATACGCAGTATTTT
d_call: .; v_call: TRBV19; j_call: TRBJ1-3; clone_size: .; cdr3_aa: CATGGDSSGNTIYF; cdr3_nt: TGTGCCACCGGGGGAGACAGCTCTGGAAACACCATATATTTT
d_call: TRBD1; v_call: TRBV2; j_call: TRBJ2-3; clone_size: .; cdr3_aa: CASKKGTGGFVTDTQYF; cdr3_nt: TGTGCCAGCAAAAAGGGGACAGGGGGCTTCGTCACAGATACGCAGTATTTT
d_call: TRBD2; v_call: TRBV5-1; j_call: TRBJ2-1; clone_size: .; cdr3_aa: CASSPIAGGGNEQFF; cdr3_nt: TGCGCCAGCAGTCCGATAGCGGGAGGAGGAAATGAGCAGTTCTTC
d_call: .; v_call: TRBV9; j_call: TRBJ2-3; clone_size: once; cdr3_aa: CASSPSPGDTQYF; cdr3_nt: TGTGCCAGCAGCCCCTCGCCCGGGGATACGCAGTATTTT
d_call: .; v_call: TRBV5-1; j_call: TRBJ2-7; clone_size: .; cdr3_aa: CASSLGGRLSSYEQYF; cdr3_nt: TGCGCCAGCAGCTTGGGGGGGCGGCTAAGCTCCTACGAGCAGTACTTC
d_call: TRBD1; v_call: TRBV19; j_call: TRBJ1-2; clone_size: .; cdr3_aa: CASTAGGCGYTF; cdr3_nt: TGTGCCAGTACGGCAGGGGGTTGTGGCTACACCTTC
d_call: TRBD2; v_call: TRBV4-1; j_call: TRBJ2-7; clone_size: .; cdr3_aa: CASSQDPSGIAYEQYF; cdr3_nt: TGCGCCAGCAGCCAAGATCCTAGCGGGATAGCCTACGAGCAGTACTTC
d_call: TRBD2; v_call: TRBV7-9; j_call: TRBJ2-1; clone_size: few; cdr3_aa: CASSLMGLAGVEQFF; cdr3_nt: TGTGCCAGCAGCTTAATGGGTCTAGCGGGAGTAGAGCAGTTCTTC
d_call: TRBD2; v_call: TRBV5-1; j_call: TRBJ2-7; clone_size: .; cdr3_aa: CASSSGTSGSFSSYEQYF; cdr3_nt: TGCGCCAGCAGCTCCGGGACTAGCGGGTCCTTTAGCTCCTACGAGCAGTACTTC
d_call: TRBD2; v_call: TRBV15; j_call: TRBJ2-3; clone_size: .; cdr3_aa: CATSRDRGADTQYF; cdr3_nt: TGTGCCACCAGCAGAGATCGGGGGGCAGATACGCAGTATTTT
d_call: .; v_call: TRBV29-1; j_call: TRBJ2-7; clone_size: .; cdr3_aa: CSVEHGSPVQYF; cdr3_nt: TGCAGCGTTGAGCATGGGAGCCCAGTGCAGTACTTC
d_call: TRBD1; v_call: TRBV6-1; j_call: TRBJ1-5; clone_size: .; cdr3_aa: CASSTDRGDNQPQHF; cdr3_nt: TGTGCCAGCAGCACGGACAGGGGCGACAATCAGCCCCAGCATTTT
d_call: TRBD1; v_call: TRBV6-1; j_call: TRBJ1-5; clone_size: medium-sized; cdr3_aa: CASTAGQGNNQPQHF; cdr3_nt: TGTGCCAGCACGGCGGGACAGGGGAACAATCAGCCCCAGCATTTT
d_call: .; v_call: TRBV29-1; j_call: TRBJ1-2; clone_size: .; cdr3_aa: CSVARGGYGYTF; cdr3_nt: TGCAGCGTTGCCCGGGGAGGGTATGGCTACACCTTC
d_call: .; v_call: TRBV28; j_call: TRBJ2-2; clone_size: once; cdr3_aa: CASSSTGGANTGELFF; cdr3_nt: TGTGCCAGCAGTTCCACAGGGGGGGCGAACACCGGGGAGCTGTTTTTT
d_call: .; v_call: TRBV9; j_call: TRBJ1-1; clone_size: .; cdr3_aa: CASSVDGGSAAFF; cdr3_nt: TGTGCCAGCAGCGTAGACGGGGGAAGTGCGGCTTTCTTT
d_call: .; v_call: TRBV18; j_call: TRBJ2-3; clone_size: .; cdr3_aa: CASSPVGGRSTDTQYF; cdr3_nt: TGTGCCAGCTCACCGGTTGGTGGGAGAAGCACAGATACGCAGTATTTT
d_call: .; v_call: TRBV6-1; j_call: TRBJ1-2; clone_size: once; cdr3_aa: CASSEVRSNYGYTF; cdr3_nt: TGTGCCAGCAGTGAAGTTAGATCTAACTATGGCTACACCTTC
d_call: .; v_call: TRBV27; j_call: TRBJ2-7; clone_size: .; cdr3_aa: CASSTTRGRAYEQYF; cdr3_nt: TGTGCCAGCAGTACTACTAGGGGGAGGGCCTACGAGCAGTACTTC
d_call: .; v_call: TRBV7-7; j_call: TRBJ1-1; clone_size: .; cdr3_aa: CASSLGAGTEAFF; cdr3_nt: TGTGCCAGCAGCTTGGGGGCAGGGACTGAAGCTTTCTTT
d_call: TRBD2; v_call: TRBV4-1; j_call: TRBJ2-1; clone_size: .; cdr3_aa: CASSQQRGGPTWNEQFF; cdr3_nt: TGCGCCAGCAGCCAACAAAGGGGAGGGCCTACGTGGAATGAGCAGTTCTTC
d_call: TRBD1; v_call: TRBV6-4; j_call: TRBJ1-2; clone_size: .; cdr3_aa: CASRPAQGDYGYTF; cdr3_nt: TGTGCCAGCAGACCAGCCCAGGGGGACTATGGCTACACCTTC
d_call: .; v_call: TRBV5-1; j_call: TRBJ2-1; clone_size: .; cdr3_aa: CASSLMRGNEQFF; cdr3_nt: TGCGCCAGCAGCTTAATGAGGGGGAATGAGCAGTTCTTC
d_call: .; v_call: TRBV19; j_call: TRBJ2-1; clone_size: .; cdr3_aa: CASSIAGVAPYNEQFF; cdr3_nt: TGTGCCAGTAGTATAGCGGGGGTGGCCCCCTACAATGAGCAGTTCTTC
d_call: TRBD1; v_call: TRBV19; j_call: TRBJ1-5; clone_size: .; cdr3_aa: CASSPEGGTGAWPQHF; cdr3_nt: TGTGCCAGTAGTCCGGAGGGTGGGACAGGGGCATGGCCCCAGCATTTT
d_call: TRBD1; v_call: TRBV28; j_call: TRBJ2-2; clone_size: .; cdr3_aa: CASSFLGTGANTGELFF; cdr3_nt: TGTGCCAGCAGTTTTCTGGGGACAGGGGCGAACACCGGGGAGCTGTTTTTT
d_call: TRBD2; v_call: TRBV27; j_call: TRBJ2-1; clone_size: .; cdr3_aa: CASRPHGTTYNEQFF; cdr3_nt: TGTGCCAGCAGACCCCACGGGACTACTTACAATGAGCAGTTCTTC
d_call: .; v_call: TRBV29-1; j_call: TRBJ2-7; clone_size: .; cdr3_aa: CSAVTTKPYEQYF; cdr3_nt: TGCAGCGCCGTTACAACTAAACCCTACGAGCAGTACTTC
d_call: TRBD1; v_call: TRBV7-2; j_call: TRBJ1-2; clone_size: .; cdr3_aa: CASSRGDRRNSGYTF; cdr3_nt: TGTGCCAGCAGCCGAGGGGACAGGAGGAATTCGGGCTACACCTTC
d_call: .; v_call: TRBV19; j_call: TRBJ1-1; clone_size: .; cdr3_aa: CASSIGRGLMNTEAFF; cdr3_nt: TGTGCCAGTAGTATAGGGAGGGGACTAATGAACACTGAAGCTTTCTTT
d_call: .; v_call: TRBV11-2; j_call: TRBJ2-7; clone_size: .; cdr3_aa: CASSRTPAGPSSYEQYF; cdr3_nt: TGTGCCAGCAGCCGTACCCCTGCGGGGCCGAGCTCCTACGAGCAGTACTTC
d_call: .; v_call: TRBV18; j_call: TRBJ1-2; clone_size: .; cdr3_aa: CASSWGLVNYGYTF; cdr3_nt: TGTGCCAGCTCATGGGGGCTGGTTAACTATGGCTACACCTTC
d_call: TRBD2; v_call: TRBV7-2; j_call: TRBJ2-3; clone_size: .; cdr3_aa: CASSPTSVVDTQYF; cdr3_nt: TGTGCCAGCAGCCCGACTAGCGTGGTGGATACGCAGTATTTT
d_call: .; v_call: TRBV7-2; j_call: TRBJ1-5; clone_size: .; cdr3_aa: CASSLGLQPQHF; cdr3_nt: TGTGCCAGCAGCTTAGGTCTACAGCCCCAGCATTTT
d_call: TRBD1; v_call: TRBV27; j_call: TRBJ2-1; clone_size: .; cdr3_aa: CASSSRRQGAVNEQFF; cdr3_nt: TGTGCCAGCAGTTCCCGACGACAGGGGGCGGTCAATGAGCAGTTCTTC
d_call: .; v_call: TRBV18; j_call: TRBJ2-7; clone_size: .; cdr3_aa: CASSPSGPDEQYF; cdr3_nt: TGTGCCAGCTCACCGTCAGGGCCGGACGAGCAGTACTTC
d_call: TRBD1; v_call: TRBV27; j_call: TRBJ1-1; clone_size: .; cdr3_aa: CASSPWTLGGGSTEAFF; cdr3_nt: TGTGCCAGCAGTCCATGGACCCTTGGAGGGGGCAGCACTGAAGCTTTCTTT
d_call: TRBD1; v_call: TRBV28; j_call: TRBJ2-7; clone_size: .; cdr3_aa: CASTSSGTGSYEQYF; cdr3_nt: TGTGCCAGCACCTCATCGGGGACAGGATCCTACGAGCAGTACTTC
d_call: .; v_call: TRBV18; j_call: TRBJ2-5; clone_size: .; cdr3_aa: CASSPILGRTGETQYF; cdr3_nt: TGTGCCAGCTCACCCATTCTAGGTAGAACGGGGGAGACCCAGTACTTC
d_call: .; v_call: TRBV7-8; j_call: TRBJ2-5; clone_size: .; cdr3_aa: CASSPDRTETQYF; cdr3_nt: TGTGCCAGCAGCCCCGACAGGACCGAGACCCAGTACTTC
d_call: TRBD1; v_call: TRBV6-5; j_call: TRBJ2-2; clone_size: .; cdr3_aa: CASSRQGKTGELFF; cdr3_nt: TGTGCCAGCAGCCGACAGGGAAAAACCGGGGAGCTGTTTTTT
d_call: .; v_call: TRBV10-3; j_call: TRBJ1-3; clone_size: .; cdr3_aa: CASQTVSGNTIYF; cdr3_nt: TGTGCCAGCCAGACAGTCTCTGGAAACACCATATATTTT
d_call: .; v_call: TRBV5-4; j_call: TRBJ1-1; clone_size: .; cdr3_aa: CASSARGPYTEAFF; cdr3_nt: TGTGCCAGCAGCGCCAGGGGCCCCTACACTGAAGCTTTCTTT